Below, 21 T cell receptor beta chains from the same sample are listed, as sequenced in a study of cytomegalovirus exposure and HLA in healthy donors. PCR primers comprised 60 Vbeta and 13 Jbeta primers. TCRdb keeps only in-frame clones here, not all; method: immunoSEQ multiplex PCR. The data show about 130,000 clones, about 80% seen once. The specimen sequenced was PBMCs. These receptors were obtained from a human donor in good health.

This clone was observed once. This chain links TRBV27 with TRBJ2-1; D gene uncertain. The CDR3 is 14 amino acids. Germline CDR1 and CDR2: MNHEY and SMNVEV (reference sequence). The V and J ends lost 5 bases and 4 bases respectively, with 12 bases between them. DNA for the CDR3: TGTGCCAGCAGTACCACCCTACCGTACAATGAGCAGTTCTTC. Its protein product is CASSTTLPYNEQFF.

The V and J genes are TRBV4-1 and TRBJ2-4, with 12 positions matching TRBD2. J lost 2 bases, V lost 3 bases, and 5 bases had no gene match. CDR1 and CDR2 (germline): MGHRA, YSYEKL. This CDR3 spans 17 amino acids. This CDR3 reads CASSHLLAGGPKNIQYF. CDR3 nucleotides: TGCGCCAGCAGCCATTTACTAGCGGGGGGACCCAAAAACATTCAGTACTTC.

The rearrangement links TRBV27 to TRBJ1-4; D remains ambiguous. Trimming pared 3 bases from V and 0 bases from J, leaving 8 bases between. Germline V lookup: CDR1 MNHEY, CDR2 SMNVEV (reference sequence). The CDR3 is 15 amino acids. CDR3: CASSFHGATNEKLFF. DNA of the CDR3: TGTGCCAGCAGTTTTCACGGAGCAACTAATGAAAAACTGTTTTTT.

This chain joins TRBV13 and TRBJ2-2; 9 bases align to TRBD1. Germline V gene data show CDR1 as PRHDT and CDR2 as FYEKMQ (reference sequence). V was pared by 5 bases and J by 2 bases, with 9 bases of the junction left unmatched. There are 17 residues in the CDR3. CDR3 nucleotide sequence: TGTGCCAGCAGCCCCCAAGGGACAGGGAGAAACACCGGGGAGCTGTTTTTT. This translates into CASSPQGTGRNTGELFF.

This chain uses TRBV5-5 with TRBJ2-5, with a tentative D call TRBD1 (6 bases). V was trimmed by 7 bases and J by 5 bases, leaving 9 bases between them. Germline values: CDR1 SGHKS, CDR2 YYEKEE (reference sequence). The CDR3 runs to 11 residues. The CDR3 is CASFTGETQYF. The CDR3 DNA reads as TGTGCCAGCTTCACAGGGGAGACCCAGTACTTC.

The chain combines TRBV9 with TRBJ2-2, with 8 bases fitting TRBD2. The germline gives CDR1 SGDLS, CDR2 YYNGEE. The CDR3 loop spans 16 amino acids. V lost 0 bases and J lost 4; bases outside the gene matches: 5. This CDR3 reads CASSVDPGGSTGELFF. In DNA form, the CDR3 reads TGTGCCAGCAGCGTAGATCCGGGAGGGAGCACCGGGGAGCTGTTTTTT.

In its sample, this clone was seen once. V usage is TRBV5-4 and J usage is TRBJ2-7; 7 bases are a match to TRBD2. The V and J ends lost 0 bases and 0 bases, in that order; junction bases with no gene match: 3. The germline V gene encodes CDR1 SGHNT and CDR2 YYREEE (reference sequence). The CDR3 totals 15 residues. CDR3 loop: CASSLVAGDSYEQYF. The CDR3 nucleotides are TGTGCCAGCAGCTTGGTTGCGGGGGACTCCTACGAGCAGTACTTC.

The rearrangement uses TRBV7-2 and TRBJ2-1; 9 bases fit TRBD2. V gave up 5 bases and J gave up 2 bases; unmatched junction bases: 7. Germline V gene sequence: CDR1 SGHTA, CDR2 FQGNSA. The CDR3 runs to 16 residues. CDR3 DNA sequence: TGTGCCAGCAGCCCGGCCTCTAGCGGGACCTACAATGAGCAGTTCTTC. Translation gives CASSPASSGTYNEQFF.

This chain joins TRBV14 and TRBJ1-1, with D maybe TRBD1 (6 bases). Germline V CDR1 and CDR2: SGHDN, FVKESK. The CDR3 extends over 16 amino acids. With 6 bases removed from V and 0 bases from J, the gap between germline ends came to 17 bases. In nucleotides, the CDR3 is TGTGCCAGCAGTCCAAGATGGCCAGGGGTGAACACTGAAGCTTTCTTT. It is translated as CASSPRWPGVNTEAFF.

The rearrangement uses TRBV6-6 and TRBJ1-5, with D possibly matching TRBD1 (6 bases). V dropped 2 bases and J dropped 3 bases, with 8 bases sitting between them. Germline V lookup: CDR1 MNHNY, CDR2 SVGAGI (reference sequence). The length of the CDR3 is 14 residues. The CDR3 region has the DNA TGTGCCAGCAGTTACGGACAGTACAATCAGCCCCAGCATTTT. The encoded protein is CASSYGQYNQPQHF.

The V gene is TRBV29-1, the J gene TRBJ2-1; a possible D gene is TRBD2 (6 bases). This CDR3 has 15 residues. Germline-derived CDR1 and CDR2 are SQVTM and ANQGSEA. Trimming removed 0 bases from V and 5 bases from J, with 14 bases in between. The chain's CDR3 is CSVEDRRGKDNEQFF. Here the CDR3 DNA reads TGCAGCGTTGAAGATAGGAGGGGTAAAGACAATGAGCAGTTCTTC.

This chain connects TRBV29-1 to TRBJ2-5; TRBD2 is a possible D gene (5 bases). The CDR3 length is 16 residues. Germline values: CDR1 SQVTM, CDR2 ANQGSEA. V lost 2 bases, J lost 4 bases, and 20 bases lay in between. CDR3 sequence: CSVETKGGWSRETQYF. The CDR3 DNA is TGCAGCGTTGAAACCAAGGGCGGGTGGTCTCGAGAGACCCAGTACTTC.

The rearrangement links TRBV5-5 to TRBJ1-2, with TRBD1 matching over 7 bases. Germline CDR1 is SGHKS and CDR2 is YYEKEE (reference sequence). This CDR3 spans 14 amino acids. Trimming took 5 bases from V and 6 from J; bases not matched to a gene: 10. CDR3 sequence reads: CASSLQGISDGYTF. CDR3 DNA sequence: TGTGCCAGCAGTTTACAGGGGATCAGCGATGGCTACACCTTC.

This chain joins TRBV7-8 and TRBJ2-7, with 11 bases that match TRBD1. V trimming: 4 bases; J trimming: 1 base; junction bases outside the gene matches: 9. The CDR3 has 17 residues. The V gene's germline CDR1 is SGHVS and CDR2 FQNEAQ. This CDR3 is CASSSTGTGGWSYEQYF. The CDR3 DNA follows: TGTGCCAGCAGCTCCACTGGGACAGGGGGGTGGTCCTACGAGCAGTACTTC.

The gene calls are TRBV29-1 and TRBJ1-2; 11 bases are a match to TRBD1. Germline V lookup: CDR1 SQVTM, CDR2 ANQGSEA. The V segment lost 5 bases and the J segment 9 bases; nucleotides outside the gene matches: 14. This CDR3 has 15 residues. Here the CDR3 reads CSVWGTGGSSLSYTF. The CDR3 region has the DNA TGCAGCGTTTGGGGGACAGGGGGTAGTAGTTTGAGCTACACCTTC.

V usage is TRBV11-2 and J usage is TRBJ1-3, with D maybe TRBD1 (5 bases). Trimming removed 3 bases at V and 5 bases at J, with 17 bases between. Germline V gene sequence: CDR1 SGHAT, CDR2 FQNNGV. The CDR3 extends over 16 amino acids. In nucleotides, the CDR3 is TGTGCCAGCAGCTTTCGTAGGGGCCAACTTCGAAACACCATATATTTT. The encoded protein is CASSFRRGQLRNTIYF.

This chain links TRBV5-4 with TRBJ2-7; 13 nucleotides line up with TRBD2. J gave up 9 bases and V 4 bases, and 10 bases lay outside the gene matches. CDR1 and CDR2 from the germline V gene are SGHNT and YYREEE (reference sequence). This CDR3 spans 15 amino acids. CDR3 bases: TGTGCCAGCAGCCAGACTAGCGGGGGGTTCCGTGGGCAGTACTTC. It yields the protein CASSQTSGGFRGQYF. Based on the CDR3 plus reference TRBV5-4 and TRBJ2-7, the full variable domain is ETGVTQSPTHLIKTRGQQVTLRCSSQSGHNTVSWYQQALGQGPQFIFQYYREEENGRGNFPPRFSGLQFPNYSSELNVNALELDDSALYLCASSQTSGGFRGQYFGPGTRLTVT.

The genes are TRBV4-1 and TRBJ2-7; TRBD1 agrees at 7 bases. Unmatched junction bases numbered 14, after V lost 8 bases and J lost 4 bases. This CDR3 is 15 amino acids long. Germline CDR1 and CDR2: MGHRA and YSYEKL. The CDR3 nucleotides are TGCGCCAGCGACCTAACCGGGACAGACCTATACGAGCAGTACTTC. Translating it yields CASDLTGTDLYEQYF.

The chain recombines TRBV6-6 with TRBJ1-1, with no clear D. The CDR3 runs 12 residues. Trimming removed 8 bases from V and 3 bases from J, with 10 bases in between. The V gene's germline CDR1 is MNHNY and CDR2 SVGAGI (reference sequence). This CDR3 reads CASGKAYTEAFF. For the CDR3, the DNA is TGTGCCAGCGGCAAAGCGTACACTGAAGCTTTCTTT.

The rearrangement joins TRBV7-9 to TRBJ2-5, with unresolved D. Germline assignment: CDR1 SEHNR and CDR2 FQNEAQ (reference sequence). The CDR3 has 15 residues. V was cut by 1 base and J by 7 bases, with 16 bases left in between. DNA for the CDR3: TGTGCCAGCAGCTTAGAAGACTGGCTCTTGTCGACCCAGTACTTC. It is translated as CASSLEDWLLSTQYF.

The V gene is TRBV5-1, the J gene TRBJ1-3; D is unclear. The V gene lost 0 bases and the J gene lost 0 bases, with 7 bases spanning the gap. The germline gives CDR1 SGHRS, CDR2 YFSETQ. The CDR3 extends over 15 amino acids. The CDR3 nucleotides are TGCGCCAGCAGCTTGGACAGCAACTCTGGAAACACCATATATTTT. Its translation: CASSLDSNSGNTIYF.